The next 13 T cell receptor beta chains were all read from a single sample in a study of blood T cell repertoires in COVID-19. The table came from immunoSEQ multiplex PCR; TCRdb's copy has only in-frame clones and leaves some out. The table has about 60,000 clones, 76% seen once. Sequenced material: peripheral blood. These receptors were collected from a woman aged 80 or over with acute or convalescent COVID-19.

This clone occurred once. The genes are TRBV9 and TRBJ2-1, with TRBD2 matching 8 bases. Trimming cost V 4 bases and J 3 bases; bases outside gene matches: 3. This CDR3 contains 14 residues. From germline, CDR1 is SGDLS and CDR2 YYNGEE. The CDR3 protein is CASSYSGSYNEQFF. CDR3 sequence (DNA): TGTGCCAGCAGCTACAGCGGGAGCTACAATGAGCAGTTCTTC.

V and J are TRBV30 and TRBJ2-1, with 9 bases matching TRBD2. This CDR3 spans 14 amino acids. The V gene end was trimmed by 3 bases and the J gene end by 3 bases; junction bases not matched to a gene: 3. Germline V gene data show CDR1 as GTSNPN and CDR2 as SVGIG (reference sequence). The CDR3 sequence is CAWRLAGYYNEQFF. The CDR3 DNA sequence: TGTGCCTGGAGGCTAGCGGGATACTACAATGAGCAGTTCTTC. Supplemented by reference TRBV30 and TRBJ2-1, the full variable domain reads SQTIHQWPATLVQPVGSPLSLECTVEGTSNPNLYWYRQAAGRGLQLLFYSVGIGQISSEVPQNLSASRPQDRQFILSSKKLLLSDSGFYLCAWRLAGYYNEQFFGPGTRLTVL.

This CDR3 is CASSLAGTSGRNTQYF. DNA for the CDR3: TGTGCCAGCAGCTTGGCCGGAACTAGCGGGAGGAATACGCAGTATTTT. The chain carries TRBV5-4 and TRBJ2-3, with 12 bases fitting TRBD2. The CDR3 has 16 residues. Trimming took 0 bases from V and 7 from J; bases not matched to a gene: 6. CDR1 and CDR2 from the germline V gene are SGHNT and YYREEE (reference sequence).

The rearrangement uses TRBV27 and TRBJ2-1, with a possible D match to TRBD2 (5 bases). The CDR3 consists of 17 residues. V was trimmed by 5 bases and J by 5 bases, leaving 22 bases between them. Germline V lookup: CDR1 MNHEY, CDR2 SMNVEV (reference sequence). The CDR3 protein is CASSPWSRAWGDNEQFF. CDR3 nucleotides: TGTGCCAGCAGTCCCTGGAGCCGGGCCTGGGGAGACAATGAGCAGTTCTTC.

The chain links TRBV19 to TRBJ2-3; 12 bases line up with TRBD2. The CDR3 length is 21 residues. CDR1 and CDR2 from the germline V gene are LNHDA and SQIVND (reference sequence). Trimming took 0 bases from V and 0 from J; bases not matched to a gene: 13. The CDR3, as DNA: TGTGCCAGTAGTATAGACGTCCCGGGACTAGCGGGTCGTTCTAGCACAGATACGCAGTATTTT. Its protein is CASSIDVPGLAGRSSTDTQYF.

The CDR3 coding sequence is TGTGCCAGCAGTGAAGAGCAGGGGCCCTACGAGCAGTACTTC. Translated: CASSEEQGPYEQYF. The chain recombines TRBV2 with TRBJ2-7; tentative D call: TRBD1 (6 bases). The CDR3 has 14 amino acids. Germline CDR1 and CDR2: SNHLY and FYNNEI. With 1 base removed from V and 2 bases from J, the gap between germline ends came to 9 bases.

This clone has more than one count but fewer than ten. The chain uses TRBV2 and TRBJ2-1; D may be TRBD1 (5 bases). There are 13 residues in the CDR3. Germline V gene sequence: CDR1 SNHLY, CDR2 FYNNEI. V was trimmed by 7 bases and J by 3 bases, leaving 10 bases between them. The CDR3 nucleotides read TGTGCCAGCAAGCTGGACAACTACAATGAGCAGTTCTTC. Its protein product is CASKLDNYNEQFF.

J is TRBJ1-1 and V is TRBV19; no reliable D call. CDR3 size: 13 residues. Trimming took 3 bases from V and 7 from J, leaving 12 bases between them. CDR1 and CDR2 from the germline V gene are LNHDA and SQIVND (reference sequence). This CDR3 reads CASSMGRIGEAFF. The CDR3, as DNA: TGTGCCAGTAGTATGGGCCGAATAGGTGAAGCTTTCTTT.

CDR3 DNA sequence: TGTGCCACCAGCAGAGTCCGGGACAGGGGCGTCAGTGGTGAAGCTTTCTTT. Translated: CATSRVRDRGVSGEAFF. The rearrangement links TRBV15 to TRBJ1-1; 10 nucleotides align to TRBD1. The CDR3 length is 17 residues. The V gene end was trimmed by 1 base and the J gene end by 7 bases; junction bases not matched to a gene: 12. The germline CDR1 and CDR2 sequences are LNHNV and YYDKDF (reference sequence).

CDR3 residues: CASRGVASGSYEQYF. The CDR3 DNA is TGTGCCAGCCGAGGGGTAGCTAGCGGGAGCTACGAGCAGTACTTC. This chain connects TRBV7-2 to TRBJ2-7, with 10 bases lining up with TRBD2. Unmatched junction bases numbered 10, after V lost 8 bases and J lost 3 bases. There are 15 residues in the CDR3. The germline V gene encodes CDR1 SGHTA and CDR2 FQGNSA.

This chain connects TRBV6-5 to TRBJ1-6, with 8 bases that match TRBD1. The CDR3 covers 15 residues. Germline values: CDR1 MNHEY, CDR2 SVGAGI. V was pared by 8 bases and J by 3 bases, with 6 bases of the junction left unmatched. The CDR3 coding sequence is TGTGCCAGCGTACAGGGGGAGTACTATAATTCACCCCTCCACTTT. Its translation is CASVQGEYYNSPLHF.

This chain links TRBV7-2 with TRBJ2-5, with 16 bases matching TRBD2. CDR3 length: 13 amino acids. Germline loops: CDR1 SGHTA, CDR2 FQGNSA. Trimming took 4 bases from V and 11 from J; bases not matched to a gene: 1. CDR3 loop: CASSWGLAGGQYF. As DNA, the CDR3 is TGTGCCAGCAGCTGGGGACTAGCGGGAGGGCAGTACTTC.

Details on this clone: Other nucleotide sequences from this sample produce the same CDR3. V gene TRBV24-1 combines with J gene TRBJ2-5; TRBD2 matches 12 bases. Per germline, CDR1 KGHDR and CDR2 SFDVKD. The V segment lost 4 bases and the J segment 4 bases; nucleotides outside the gene matches: 3. The CDR3 is 15 amino acids. The CDR3 coding sequence is TGTGCCACCAGTGACCCACTAGCGGGAGGAGAGACCCAGTACTTC. It specifies CATSDPLAGGETQYF.